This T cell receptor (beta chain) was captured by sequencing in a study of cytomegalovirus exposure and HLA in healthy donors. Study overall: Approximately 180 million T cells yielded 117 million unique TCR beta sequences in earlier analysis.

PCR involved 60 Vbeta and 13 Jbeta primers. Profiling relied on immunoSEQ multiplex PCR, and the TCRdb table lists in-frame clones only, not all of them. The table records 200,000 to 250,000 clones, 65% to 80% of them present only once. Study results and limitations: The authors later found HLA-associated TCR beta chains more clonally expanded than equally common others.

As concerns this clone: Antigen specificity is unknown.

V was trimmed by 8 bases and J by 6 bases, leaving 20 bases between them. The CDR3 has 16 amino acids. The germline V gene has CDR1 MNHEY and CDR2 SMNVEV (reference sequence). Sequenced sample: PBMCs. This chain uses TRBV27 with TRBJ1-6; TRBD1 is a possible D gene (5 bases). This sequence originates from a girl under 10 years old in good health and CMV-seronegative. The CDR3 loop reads CASSFSRTFANSPLHF. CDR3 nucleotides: TGTGCCAGCTCCTTTTCGAGGACATTCGCTAATTCACCCCTCCACTTT.